This TCR beta chain was recorded in a study of cytomegalovirus exposure and HLA in healthy donors. Overall study: Earlier, 90 million to 140 million unique TCR beta sequences were recovered from about 179 million T cells by an analysis.

Study-wide results and caveats: A later analysis showed that HLA-associated TCR beta chains had undergone more clonal expansion than equally common others. Reported findings show TCR beta sequences accurately forecast HLA-A and HLA-B alleles in most subjects.

The CDR3 length is 14 residues. V shed 2 bases and J 5 bases; nucleotides not matched to a gene: 8. Per germline, CDR1 SQVTM and CDR2 ANQGSEA. Primers included in the PCR were 60 Vbeta and 13 Jbeta primers. The repertoire was sequenced with immunoSEQ multiplex PCR; TCRdb's copy has only in-frame clones and lacks some. The profile shows nearly 200,000 clones, 82% of them singletons. As concerns this clone: Its specificity is not known.

This clonotype was obtained from a woman aged 45-59 years in good health and CMV-seropositive. The rearrangement uses TRBV29-1 and TRBJ2-7, with TRBD2 identical over 8 bases. The sequencing input was PBMCs. CDR3 sequence reads: CSVETRGGSDEQYF. CDR3 DNA sequence: TGCAGCGTTGAAACCCGGGGGGGGTCCGACGAGCAGTACTTC.